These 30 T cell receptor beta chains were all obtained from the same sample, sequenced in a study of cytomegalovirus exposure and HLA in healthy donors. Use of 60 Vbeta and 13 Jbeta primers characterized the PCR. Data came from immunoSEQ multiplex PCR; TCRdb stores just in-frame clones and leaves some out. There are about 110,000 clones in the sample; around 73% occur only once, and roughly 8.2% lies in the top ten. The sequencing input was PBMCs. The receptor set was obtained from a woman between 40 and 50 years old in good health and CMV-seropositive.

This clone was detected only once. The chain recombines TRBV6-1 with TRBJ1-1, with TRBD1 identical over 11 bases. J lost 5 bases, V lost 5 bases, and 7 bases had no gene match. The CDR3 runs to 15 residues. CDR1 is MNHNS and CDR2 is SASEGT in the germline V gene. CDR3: CASSLAWDRGTEAFF. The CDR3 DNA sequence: TGTGCCAGCAGTCTCGCTTGGGACAGGGGGACTGAAGCTTTCTTT.

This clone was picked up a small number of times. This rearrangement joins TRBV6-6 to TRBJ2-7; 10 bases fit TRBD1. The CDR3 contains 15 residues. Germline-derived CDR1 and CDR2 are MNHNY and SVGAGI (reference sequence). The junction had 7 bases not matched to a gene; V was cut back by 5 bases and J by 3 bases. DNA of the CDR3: TGTGCCAGCAGTGACGGGACAGGGGCCTACTACGAGCAGTACTTC. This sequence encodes CASSDGTGAYYEQYF.

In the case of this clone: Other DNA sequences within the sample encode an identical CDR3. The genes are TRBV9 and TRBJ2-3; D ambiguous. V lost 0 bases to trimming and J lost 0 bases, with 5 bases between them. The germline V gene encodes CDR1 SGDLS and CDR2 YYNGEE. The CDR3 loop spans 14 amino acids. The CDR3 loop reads CASSVVSSTDTQYF. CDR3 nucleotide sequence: TGTGCCAGCAGCGTAGTTAGCAGCACAGATACGCAGTATTTT.

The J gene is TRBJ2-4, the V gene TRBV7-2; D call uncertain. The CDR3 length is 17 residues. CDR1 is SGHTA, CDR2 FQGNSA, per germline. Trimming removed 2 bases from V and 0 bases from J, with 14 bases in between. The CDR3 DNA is TGTGCCAGCAGCTTACCGCGAGAGGTACTAGCCAAAAACATTCAGTACTTC. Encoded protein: CASSLPREVLAKNIQYF. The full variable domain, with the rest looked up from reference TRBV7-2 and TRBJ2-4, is GAGVSQSPSNKVTEKGKDVELRCDPISGHTALYWYRQSLGQGLEFLIYFQGNSAPDKSGLPSDRFSAERTGGSVSTLTIQRTQQEDSAVYLCASSLPREVLAKNIQYFGAGTRLSVL.

CDR3 nucleotide sequence: TGTGCCACCAGCACCCCCCAGGGGTCTCTCTCGTCAACTAATGAAAAACTGTTTTTT. It translates to CATSTPQGSLSSTNEKLFF. The chain has TRBV15 and TRBJ1-4; D might be TRBD1 (6 bases). Trimming cost V 4 bases and J 0 bases, with 21 bases left between them. The CDR3 runs to 19 residues. CDR1 and CDR2 (germline): LNHNV, YYDKDF (reference sequence).

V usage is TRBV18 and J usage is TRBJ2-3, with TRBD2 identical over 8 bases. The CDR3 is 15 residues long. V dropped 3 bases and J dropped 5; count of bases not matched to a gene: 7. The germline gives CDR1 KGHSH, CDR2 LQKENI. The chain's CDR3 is CASSPAGLVGDTQYF. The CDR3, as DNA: TGTGCCAGCTCACCTGCGGGACTAGTGGGAGATACGCAGTATTTT.

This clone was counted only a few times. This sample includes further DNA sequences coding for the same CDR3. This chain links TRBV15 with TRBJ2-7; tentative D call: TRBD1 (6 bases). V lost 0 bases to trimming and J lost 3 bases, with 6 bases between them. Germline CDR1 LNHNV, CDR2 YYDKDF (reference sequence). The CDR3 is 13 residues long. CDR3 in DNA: TGTGCCACCAGCAGAGACAGGGGCTACGAGCAGTACTTC. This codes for CATSRDRGYEQYF.

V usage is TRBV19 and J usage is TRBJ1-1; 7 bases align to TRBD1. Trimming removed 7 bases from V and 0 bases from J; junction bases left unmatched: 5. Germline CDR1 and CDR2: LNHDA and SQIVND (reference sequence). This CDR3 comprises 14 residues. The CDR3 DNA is TGTGCCAGTATAAAGGGACAGCTGAACACTGAAGCTTTCTTT. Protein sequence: CASIKGQLNTEAFF.

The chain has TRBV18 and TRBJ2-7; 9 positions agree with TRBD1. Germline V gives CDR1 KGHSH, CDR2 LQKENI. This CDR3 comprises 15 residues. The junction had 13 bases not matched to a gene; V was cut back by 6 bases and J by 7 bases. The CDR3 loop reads CASSRRDRESAEQYF. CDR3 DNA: TGTGCCAGCTCCCGAAGGGACAGGGAGTCAGCGGAGCAGTACTTC.

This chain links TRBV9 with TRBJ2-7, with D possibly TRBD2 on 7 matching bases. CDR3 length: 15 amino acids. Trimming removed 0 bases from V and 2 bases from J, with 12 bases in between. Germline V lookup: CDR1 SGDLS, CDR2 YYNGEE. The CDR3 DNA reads TGTGCCAGCAGCGTAGAGGCGGGGGCTACCTACGAGCAGTACTTC. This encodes CASSVEAGATYEQYF. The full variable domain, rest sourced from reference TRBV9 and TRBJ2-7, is DSGVTQTPKHLITATGQRVTLRCSPRSGDLSVYWYQQSLDQGLQFLIQYYNGEERAKGNILERFSAQQFPDLHSELNLSSLELGDSALYFCASSVEAGATYEQYFGPGTRLTVT.

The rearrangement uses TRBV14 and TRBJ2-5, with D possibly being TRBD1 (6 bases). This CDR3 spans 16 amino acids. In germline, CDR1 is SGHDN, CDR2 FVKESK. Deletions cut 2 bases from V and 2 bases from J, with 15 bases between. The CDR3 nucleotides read TGTGCCAGCAGCCAAAGTATGGCTAGGGGGCAAGAGACCCAGTACTTC. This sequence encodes CASSQSMARGQETQYF.

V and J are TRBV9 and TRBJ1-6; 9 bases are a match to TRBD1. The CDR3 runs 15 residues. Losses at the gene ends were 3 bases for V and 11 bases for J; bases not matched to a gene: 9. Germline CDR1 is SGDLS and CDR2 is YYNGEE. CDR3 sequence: CASSAEPGQGTPLHF. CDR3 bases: TGTGCCAGCAGCGCCGAGCCGGGACAGGGCACACCCCTCCACTTT.

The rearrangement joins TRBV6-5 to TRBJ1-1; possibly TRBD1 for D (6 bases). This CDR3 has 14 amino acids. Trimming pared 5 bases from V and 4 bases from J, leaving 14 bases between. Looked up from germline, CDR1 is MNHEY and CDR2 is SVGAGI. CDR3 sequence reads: CASSPRGGITEAFF. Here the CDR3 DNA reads TGTGCCAGCAGTCCAAGAGGGGGTATCACTGAAGCTTTCTTT.

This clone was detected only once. CDR3 amino acids: CASSSTSGGSYNEQFF. In DNA, the CDR3 is TGTGCCAGCAGCTCGACTAGCGGGGGATCCTACAATGAGCAGTTCTTC. This chain links TRBV5-4 with TRBJ2-1; 12 bases line up with TRBD2. Germline CDR1 is SGHNT and CDR2 is YYREEE (reference sequence). The CDR3 totals 16 residues. V was pared by 3 bases and J by 1 base, with 2 bases of the junction left unmatched.

In DNA form, the CDR3 reads TGTGCCAGCAGCCAGGGCCTGAACACTGAAGCTTTCTTT. Protein sequence: CASSQGLNTEAFF. This sequence joins TRBV2 and TRBJ1-1; D is perhaps TRBD1 (5 bases). CDR1 is SNHLY, CDR2 FYNNEI, per germline. Trimming took off 6 bases at V and 0 bases at J, with 8 bases between the two ends. The CDR3 is made up of 13 amino acids.

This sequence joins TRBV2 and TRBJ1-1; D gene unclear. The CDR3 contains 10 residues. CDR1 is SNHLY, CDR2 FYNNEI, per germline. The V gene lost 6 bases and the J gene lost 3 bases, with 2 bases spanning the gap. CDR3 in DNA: TGTGCCAGCAGCTACACTGAAGCTTTCTTT. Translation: CASSYTEAFF.

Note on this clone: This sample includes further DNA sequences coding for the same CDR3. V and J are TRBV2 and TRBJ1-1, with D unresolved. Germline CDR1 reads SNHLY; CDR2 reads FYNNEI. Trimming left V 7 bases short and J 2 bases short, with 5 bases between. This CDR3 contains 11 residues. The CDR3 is CASTLNTEAFF. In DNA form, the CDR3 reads TGTGCCAGCACCCTTAACACTGAAGCTTTCTTT.

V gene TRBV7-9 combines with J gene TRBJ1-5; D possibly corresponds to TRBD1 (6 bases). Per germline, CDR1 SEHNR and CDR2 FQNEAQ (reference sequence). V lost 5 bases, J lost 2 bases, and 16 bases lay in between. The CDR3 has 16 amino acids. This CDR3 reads CASSRGAGEGNQPQHF. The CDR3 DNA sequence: TGTGCCAGCAGCCGGGGGGCCGGGGAAGGCAATCAGCCCCAGCATTTT.

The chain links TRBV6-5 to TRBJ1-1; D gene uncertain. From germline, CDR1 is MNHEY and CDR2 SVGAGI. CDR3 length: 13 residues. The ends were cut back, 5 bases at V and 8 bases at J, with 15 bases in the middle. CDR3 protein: CASSPSGVSEAFF. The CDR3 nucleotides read TGTGCCAGCAGTCCTAGCGGGGTTTCGGAAGCTTTCTTT.

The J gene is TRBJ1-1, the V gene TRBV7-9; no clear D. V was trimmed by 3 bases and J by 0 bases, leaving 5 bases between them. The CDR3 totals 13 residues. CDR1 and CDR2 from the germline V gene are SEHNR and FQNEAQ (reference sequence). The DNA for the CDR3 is TGTGCCAGCAGCTTCGTAGTGAACACTGAAGCTTTCTTT. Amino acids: CASSFVVNTEAFF.

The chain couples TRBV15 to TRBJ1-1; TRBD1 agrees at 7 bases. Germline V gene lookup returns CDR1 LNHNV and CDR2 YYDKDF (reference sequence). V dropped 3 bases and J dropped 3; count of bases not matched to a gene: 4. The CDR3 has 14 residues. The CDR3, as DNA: TGTGCCACCAGCAGGACAGGGACGTACACTGAAGCTTTCTTT. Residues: CATSRTGTYTEAFF.

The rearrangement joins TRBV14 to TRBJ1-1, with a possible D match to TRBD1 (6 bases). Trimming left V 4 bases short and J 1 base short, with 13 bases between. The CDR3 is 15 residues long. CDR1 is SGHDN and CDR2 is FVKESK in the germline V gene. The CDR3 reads CASSPRGAANTEAFF. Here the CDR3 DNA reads TGTGCCAGCAGCCCCCGGGGGGCGGCGAACACTGAAGCTTTCTTT.

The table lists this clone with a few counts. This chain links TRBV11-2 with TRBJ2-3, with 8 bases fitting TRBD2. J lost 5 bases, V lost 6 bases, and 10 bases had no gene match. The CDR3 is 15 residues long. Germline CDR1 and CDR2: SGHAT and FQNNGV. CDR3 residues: CASSRVGGAEDTQYF. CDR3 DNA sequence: TGTGCCAGCAGTCGAGTCGGGGGGGCGGAAGATACGCAGTATTTT.

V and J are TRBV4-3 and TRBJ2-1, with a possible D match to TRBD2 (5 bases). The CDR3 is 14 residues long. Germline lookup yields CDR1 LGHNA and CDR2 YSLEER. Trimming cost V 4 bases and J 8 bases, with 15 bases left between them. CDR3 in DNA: TGCGCCAGCAGCCTTAGGACTCGGATGTATGAGCAGTTCTTC. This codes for CASSLRTRMYEQFF.

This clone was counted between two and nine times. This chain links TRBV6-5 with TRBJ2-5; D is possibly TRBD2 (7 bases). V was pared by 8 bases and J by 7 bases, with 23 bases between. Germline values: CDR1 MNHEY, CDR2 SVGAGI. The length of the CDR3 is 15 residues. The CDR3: CASRGDGGPLGTQYF. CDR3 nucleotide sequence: TGTGCCAGCCGTGGGGACGGGGGGCCCCTTGGGACCCAGTACTTC.

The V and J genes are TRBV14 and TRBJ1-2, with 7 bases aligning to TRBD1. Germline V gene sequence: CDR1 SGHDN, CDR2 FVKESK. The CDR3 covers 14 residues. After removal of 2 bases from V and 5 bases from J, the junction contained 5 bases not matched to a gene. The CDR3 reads CASSQIGTAYGYTF. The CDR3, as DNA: TGTGCCAGCAGCCAAATAGGGACAGCTTATGGCTACACCTTC. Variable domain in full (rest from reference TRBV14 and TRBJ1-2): EAGVTQFPSHSVIEKGQTVTLRCDPISGHDNLYWYRRVMGKEIKFLLHFVKESKQDESGMPNNRFLAERTGGTYSTLKVQPAELEDSGVYFCASSQIGTAYGYTFGSGTRLTVV.

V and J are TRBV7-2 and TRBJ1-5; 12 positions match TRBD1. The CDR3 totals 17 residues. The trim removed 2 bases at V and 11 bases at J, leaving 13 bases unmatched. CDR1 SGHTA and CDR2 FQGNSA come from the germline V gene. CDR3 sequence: CASSLPGQGASGGTQHF. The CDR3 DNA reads TGTGCCAGCAGCTTACCGGGACAGGGGGCTTCAGGTGGGACCCAGCATTTT. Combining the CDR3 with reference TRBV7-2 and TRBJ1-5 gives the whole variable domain GAGVSQSPSNKVTEKGKDVELRCDPISGHTALYWYRQSLGQGLEFLIYFQGNSAPDKSGLPSDRFSAERTGGSVSTLTIQRTQQEDSAVYLCASSLPGQGASGGTQHFGDGTRLSIL.

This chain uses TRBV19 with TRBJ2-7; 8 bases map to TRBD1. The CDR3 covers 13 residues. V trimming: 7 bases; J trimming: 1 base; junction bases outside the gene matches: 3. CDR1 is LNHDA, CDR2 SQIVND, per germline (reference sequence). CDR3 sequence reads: CASTGQGSYEQYF. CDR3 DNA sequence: TGTGCCAGTACCGGACAGGGATCCTACGAGCAGTACTTC. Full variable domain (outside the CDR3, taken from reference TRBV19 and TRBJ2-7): DGGITQSPKYLFRKEGQNVTLSCEQNLNHDAMYWYRQDPGQGLRLIYYSQIVNDFQKGDIAEGYSVSREKKESFPLTVTSAQKNPTAFYLCASTGQGSYEQYFGPGTRLTVT.

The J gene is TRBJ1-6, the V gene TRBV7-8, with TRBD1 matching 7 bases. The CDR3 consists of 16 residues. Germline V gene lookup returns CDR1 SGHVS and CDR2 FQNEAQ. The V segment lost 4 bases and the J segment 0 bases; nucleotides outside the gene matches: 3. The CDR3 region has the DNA TGTGCCAGCAGCTCGACAGGGAGCTCCTATAATTCACCCCTCCACTTT. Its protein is CASSSTGSSYNSPLHF.

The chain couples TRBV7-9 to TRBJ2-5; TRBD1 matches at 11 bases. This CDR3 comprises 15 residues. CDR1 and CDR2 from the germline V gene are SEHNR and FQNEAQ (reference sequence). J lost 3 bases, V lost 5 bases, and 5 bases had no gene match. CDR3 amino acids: CASSLWTGGEETQYF. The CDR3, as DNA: TGTGCCAGCAGCCTGTGGACAGGGGGCGAAGAGACCCAGTACTTC. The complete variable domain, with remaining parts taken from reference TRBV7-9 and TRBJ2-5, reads DTGVSQNPRHKITKRGQNVTFRCDPISEHNRLYWYRQTLGQGPEFLTYFQNEAQLEKSRLLSDRFSAERPKGSFSTLEIQRTEQGDSAMYLCASSLWTGGEETQYFGPGTRLLVL.